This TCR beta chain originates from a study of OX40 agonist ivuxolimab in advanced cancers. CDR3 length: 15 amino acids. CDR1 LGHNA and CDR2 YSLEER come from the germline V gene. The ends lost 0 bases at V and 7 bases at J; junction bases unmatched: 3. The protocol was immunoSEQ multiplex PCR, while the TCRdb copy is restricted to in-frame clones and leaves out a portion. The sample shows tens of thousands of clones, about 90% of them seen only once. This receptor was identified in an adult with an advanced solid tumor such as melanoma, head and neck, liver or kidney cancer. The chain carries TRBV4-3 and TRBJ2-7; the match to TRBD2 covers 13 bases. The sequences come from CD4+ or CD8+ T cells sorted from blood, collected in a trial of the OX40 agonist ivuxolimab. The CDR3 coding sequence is TGCGCCAGCAGCCAAGATTGGACTAGCGGGAGAGAGCAGTACTTC. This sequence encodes CASSQDWTSGREQYF.